One and the same sample provided the 14 T cell receptor beta chains below, sequenced in a study of regulatory T cells in long-lasting Graves disease. Time point: newly diagnosed GD, antithyroid drugs for less than 3 months. Construction of the TCR library relied on RNA isolated from PBMCs. Libraries of TCR beta came from iRepertoire HTBI primers plus Arm-PCR of CDR3 regions. TCRdb fed the multiplex PCR reads into MiXCR, producing one record per CDR3 protein. This sample has approximately 490,000 distinct CDR3 sequences; about a sixth occur once, and the top ten carry 9.5% to 15%. Another study also made use of these data, one on T cells in Graves' hyperthyroidism and ophthalmopathy.

Sample: peripheral blood mononuclear cells (PBMCs), taken at new diagnosis, from a patient treated with antithyroid drugs. These receptors were obtained from a man between 40 and 49 years old with Graves disease.

A word on this clonotype: Compared with germline, one end of the junction differs, possibly owing to a read error. The chain couples TRBV6-8 to TRBJ2-2; D may match TRBD1 or TRBD2 (6 bases each). Germline V CDR1 and CDR2: MNHGY, SAAAGT. CDR3 length equals 11 residues. CDR3 DNA sequence: TGTGCCAGCAGTTACGGCCGGGGGCTTATTTTT. Translating it yields CASSYGRGLIF.

This clonotype occurred a few times. The junction departs from germline at one end; a sequencing error may be responsible. The chain uses TRBV12-3 or TRBV12-4 and TRBJ2-2; D tentatively fits TRBD1 or TRBD2 (8 bases each). The CDR3 is 14 residues long. The CDR3 reads CASSLAGGSGGLFF. CDR3 nucleotide sequence: TGTGCCAGCAGTTTGGCAGGGGGCAGCGGGGGGCTGTTTTTT.

There are many counts of this clonotype. This chain links TRBV3-1 with TRBJ2-1; D is undetermined. The CDR3 runs 13 residues. Germline V CDR1 and CDR2: LGHDT, YNNKEL (reference sequence). The V and J ends lost 5 bases and 12 bases respectively, with 17 bases between them. The CDR3 region has the DNA TGTGCCAGCAGCGCCCTTACTCACTGGGGGCAGTTCTTC. It encodes CASSALTHWGQFF.

This clonotype occurred many times. The rearrangement joins TRBV30 to TRBJ2-1, with TRBD2 as a possible D gene (6 bases). This CDR3 has 15 residues. Germline V gene data show CDR1 as GTSNPN and CDR2 as SVGIG (reference sequence). Trimming stripped 2 bases from V and 0 bases from J, with 11 bases between. CDR3 in amino acids: CAWSFSGASYNEQFF. CDR3 DNA: TGTGCCTGGAGTTTTTCGGGAGCCTCCTACAATGAGCAGTTCTTC.

The V and J genes are TRBV2 and TRBJ2-5; 7 bases are a match to TRBD2. V gave up 3 bases and J gave up 2 bases; unmatched junction bases: 6. The germline gives CDR1 SNHLY, CDR2 FYNNEI. The CDR3 spans 15 residues. The CDR3 here is CASSDQAGRQETQYF. In nucleotides, the CDR3 is TGTGCCAGCAGTGACCAAGCGGGGAGACAAGAGACCCAGTACTTC. Full variable domain (rest looked up from reference TRBV2 and TRBJ2-5): EPEVTQTPSHQVTQMGQEVILRCVPISNHLYFYWYRQILGQKVEFLVSFYNNEISEKSEIFDDQFSVERPDGSNFTLKIRSTKLEDSAMYFCASSDQAGRQETQYFGPGTRLLVL.

This clonotype was seen a handful of times. This chain connects TRBV28 to TRBJ1-5, with D maybe TRBD1 (5 bases). Germline assignment: CDR1 MDHEN and CDR2 SYDVKM. Trimming took 11 bases from V and 0 from J, leaving 14 bases between them. The CDR3 covers 14 residues. The CDR3 region is CAEQDTFSNQPQHF. DNA of the CDR3: TGTGCCGAACAGGACACATTTAGCAATCAGCCCCAGCATTTT.

This clonotype was seen at least ten times. J is TRBJ1-2 and V is TRBV28, with D possibly matching TRBD1 (6 bases). Per the germline V gene, CDR1 is MDHEN and CDR2 is SYDVKM. The CDR3 consists of 15 residues. V lost 5 bases, J lost 8 bases, and 21 bases lay in between. The CDR3 DNA is TGTGCCAGCAGTCCGACAGGAGGTATGGGCAGGGGCTACACCTTC. Protein: CASSPTGGMGRGYTF.

On this clonotype itself: A much larger clone sits a single nucleotide away, making a read error possible. The rearrangement joins TRBV9 to TRBJ1-5; weak D call: TRBD1 (5 bases). This CDR3 comprises 17 residues. V was shortened by 0 bases and J by 9 bases, with 22 bases between the two germline ends. Germline-derived CDR1 and CDR2 are SGDLS and YYNGEE. This chain's CDR3 is CASSVGGTVGDLGPQHF. The CDR3 DNA is TGTGCCAGCAGCGTAGGAGGGACGGTGGGGGACCTTGGGCCCCAGCATTTT.

V gene TRBV12-3 or TRBV12-4 combines with J gene TRBJ2-1; no firm D call. V was clipped by 5 bases and J by 7 bases, with 12 bases between them. The CDR3 extends over 13 amino acids. CDR3 sequence reads: CASSPKLGNEQFF. In DNA form, the CDR3 reads TGTGCCAGCAGTCCAAAGCTGGGGAATGAGCAGTTCTTC.

This clonotype was counted ten times or more. The chain uses TRBV27 and TRBJ1-2; D gene unclear. Trimming took off 6 bases at V and 5 bases at J, with 7 bases between the two ends. There are 11 residues in the CDR3. The germline V gene has CDR1 MNHEY and CDR2 SMNVEV (reference sequence). The CDR3 loop is CASSSGYGYTF. The DNA of the CDR3 is TGTGCCAGCAGCTCCGGGTATGGCTACACCTTC.

This clonotype was seen at least ten times. This chain uses TRBV3-1 with TRBJ2-1; no clear D gene. The CDR3 is made up of 12 amino acids. Trimming shortened V by 1 base and J by 9 bases, and 7 bases separated the two germline ends. Germline values: CDR1 LGHDT, CDR2 YNNKEL (reference sequence). CDR3 in DNA: TGTGCCAGCAGCCAAGTTTTAAGTGAGCAGTTCTTC. Translated, it gives CASSQVLSEQFF.

The chain couples TRBV5-1 to TRBJ2-1, with 11 bases aligning to TRBD2. Germline loops: CDR1 SGHRS, CDR2 YFSETQ. The CDR3 is 17 residues long. V gave up 4 bases and J gave up 7 bases; unmatched junction bases: 13. The CDR3 DNA reads TGCGCCAGCAGCCCCCAACCTAGTAGCGGGAGGGCGAATGAGCAGTTCTTC. The encoded protein is CASSPQPSSGRANEQFF.

This clonotype showed up many times. The chain recombines TRBV20-1 with TRBJ1-5; D is uncertain. The CDR3 extends over 15 amino acids. Germline CDR1 and CDR2: DFQATT and SNEGSKA (reference sequence). V was clipped by 0 bases and J by 5 bases, with 14 bases between them. Here the CDR3 DNA reads TGCAGTGCTAGAGAGATCCCTCGGTTGGATCAGCCCCAGCATTTT. Residues: CSAREIPRLDQPQHF.

The chain recombines TRBV29-1 with TRBJ2-5; 12 nucleotides agree with TRBD1. CDR3 length: 16 residues. Germline V gene data show CDR1 as SQVTM and CDR2 as ANQGSEA. V shed 6 bases and J 7 bases; nucleotides not matched to a gene: 15. The CDR3: CSVDSGTGGTLVTQYF. In nucleotides, the CDR3 is TGCAGCGTCGACTCCGGGACAGGGGGCACCTTAGTGACCCAGTACTTC.